Each of the 23 T cell receptor beta chains below was sequenced from the same sample in a study of T cell responses to AZD1222 COVID-19 vaccine. The data were produced by immunoSEQ multiplex PCR, yet TCRdb's version contains in-frame clones alone and is incomplete. The sample holds approximately 200,000 clones; 88% are singletons and the top ten take 7.5% to 9.5%. The sample here was peripheral blood, taken on day 0 of AZD1222 vaccination. The receptors derive from an adult in good health.

This clone occurred a few times. The V call is TRBV27, the J call TRBJ1-2; no definite D call. Germline V gene sequence: CDR1 MNHEY, CDR2 SMNVEV (reference sequence). V was trimmed by 5 bases and J by 6 bases, leaving 7 bases between them. The length of the CDR3 is 11 residues. This CDR3 is CASSKGDGYTF. For the CDR3, the DNA is TGTGCCAGCAGTAAGGGTGATGGCTACACCTTC.

The chain recombines TRBV27 with TRBJ1-2; tentative D call: TRBD1 (6 bases). The germline V gene encodes CDR1 MNHEY and CDR2 SMNVEV (reference sequence). CDR3 length: 14 amino acids. The V end lost 3 bases, the J end lost 5 bases, and 13 bases lay between the germline ends. Here the CDR3 reads CASSFQQTGYGYTF. The CDR3 DNA reads as TGTGCCAGCAGTTTCCAACAAACAGGGTATGGCTACACCTTC.

The V call is TRBV19, the J call TRBJ1-6, with TRBD1 as a possible D gene (5 bases). CDR3 length equals 18 residues. Germline lookup yields CDR1 LNHDA and CDR2 SQIVND (reference sequence). V was shortened by 2 bases and J by 8 bases, with 22 bases between the two germline ends. DNA of the CDR3: TGTGCCAGTAGTATAAGGGGAAGAGGGACCGGCGTTCATTCACCCCTCCACTTT. Translated: CASSIRGRGTGVHSPLHF.

This clone is a singleton in its sample. This chain joins TRBV9 and TRBJ1-4; D might be TRBD1 (5 bases). From germline, CDR1 is SGDLS and CDR2 YYNGEE. Trimming removed 3 bases from V and 4 bases from J, with 10 bases in between. The CDR3 has 14 residues. CDR3 nucleotide sequence: TGTGCCAGCAGCGACGGGACCGATAATGAAAAACTGTTTTTT. This gives the protein CASSDGTDNEKLFF.

This clone was picked up one time. The chain links TRBV10-2 to TRBJ2-1; 9 nucleotides agree with TRBD2. Trimming removed 4 bases from V and 1 base from J; junction bases left unmatched: 5. CDR1 is WSHSY, CDR2 SAAADI, per germline. The CDR3 contains 16 residues. The CDR3 region has the DNA TGCGCCAGCAGTGTCGTAGCGGGGGATTCCTACAATGAGCAGTTCTTC. The encoded protein is CASSVVAGDSYNEQFF.

This sequence joins TRBV6-1 and TRBJ1-5; 8 positions agree with TRBD1. Germline values: CDR1 MNHNS, CDR2 SASEGT. Trimming cost V 1 base and J 4 bases; bases outside gene matches: 3. The CDR3 sequence is 15 residues long. The CDR3 here is CASSEVQGGNQPQHF. CDR3 DNA sequence: TGTGCCAGCAGTGAAGTACAGGGGGGGAATCAGCCCCAGCATTTT.

The V call is TRBV9, the J call TRBJ2-7; TRBD1 is a possible D gene (6 bases). The germline CDR1 and CDR2 sequences are SGDLS and YYNGEE. CDR3 length: 17 amino acids. Trimming shortened V by 4 bases and J by 2 bases, and 22 bases separated the two germline ends. The CDR3 loop is CASSPEPGTQRPYEQYF. In DNA form, the CDR3 reads TGTGCCAGCAGCCCGGAACCCGGGACACAACGCCCCTACGAGCAGTACTTC. Variable domain in full (rest from reference TRBV9 and TRBJ2-7): DSGVTQTPKHLITATGQRVTLRCSPRSGDLSVYWYQQSLDQGLQFLIQYYNGEERAKGNILERFSAQQFPDLHSELNLSSLELGDSALYFCASSPEPGTQRPYEQYFGPGTRLTVT.

This rearrangement joins TRBV7-9 to TRBJ1-1; unclear D gene. The ends were cut back, 5 bases at V and 5 bases at J, with 15 bases in the middle. Germline V gives CDR1 SEHNR, CDR2 FQNEAQ (reference sequence). CDR3 size: 14 residues. The CDR3 protein is CASSLSSGVTEAFF. For the CDR3, the DNA is TGTGCCAGCAGCCTCAGTTCTGGGGTTACTGAAGCTTTCTTT.

This sequence joins TRBV19 and TRBJ1-4; a weak D match, TRBD1 (5 bases). The V gene's germline CDR1 is LNHDA and CDR2 SQIVND (reference sequence). The CDR3 is 14 residues long. This chain's CDR3 is CGQTGPATNEKLFF. For the CDR3, the DNA is TGTGGGCAGACGGGGCCCGCAACTAATGAAAAACTGTTTTTT.

The chain uses TRBV15 and TRBJ2-1; D is possibly TRBD1 or TRBD2 (5 bases each). Between the trimmed V and J ends, which lost 4 bases and 7 bases, there was a span of 11 bases. Germline assignment: CDR1 LNHNV and CDR2 YYDKDF (reference sequence). The CDR3 covers 13 residues. The CDR3 DNA reads as TGTGCCACCAGCAACCCATGGGGGAATGAGCAGTTCTTC. Amino acid sequence: CATSNPWGNEQFF.

The chain uses TRBV10-2 and TRBJ2-7; 7 bases are shared with TRBD1. The V gene end was trimmed by 6 bases and the J gene end by 0 bases; junction bases not matched to a gene: 5. The germline V gene has CDR1 WSHSY and CDR2 SAAADI. The CDR3 sequence is 14 residues long. This chain's CDR3 is CASSPRTGSYEQYF. Written as DNA, the CDR3 is TGCGCCAGCAGCCCTCGGACAGGCTCCTACGAGCAGTACTTC.

The genes are TRBV3-1 (or the pseudogene TRBV3-2) and TRBJ1-2; 8 bases match TRBD1. CDR1 and CDR2 (germline): LGHDT, YNNKEL (reference sequence). The trim removed 2 bases at V and 5 bases at J, leaving 13 bases unmatched. The CDR3 runs 17 residues. CDR3 residues: CASSQPRGAGGTYGYTF. The CDR3 region has the DNA TGTGCCAGCAGCCAACCAAGGGGGGCAGGGGGCACTTATGGCTACACCTTC.

This clone appeared a few times. The J gene is TRBJ1-2, the V gene TRBV5-1; 10 bases line up with TRBD1. Losses at the gene ends were 4 bases for V and 3 bases for J; bases not matched to a gene: 6. The CDR3 runs 15 residues. CDR1 and CDR2 (germline): SGHRS, YFSETQ. In DNA form, the CDR3 reads TGCGCCAGCAGCCCCGATGGGACAGGGGACTATGGCTACACCTTC. Protein product: CASSPDGTGDYGYTF.

V and J are TRBV4-1 and TRBJ1-5; possible D gene TRBD1, 5 bases. From germline, CDR1 is MGHRA and CDR2 YSYEKL. CDR3 length equals 14 residues. V lost 5 bases, J lost 5 bases, and 13 bases lay in between. CDR3 loop: CASSSGRGDQPQHF. The CDR3 nucleotides are TGCGCCAGCAGCAGCGGCCGGGGGGATCAGCCCCAGCATTTT.

The table lists this clone with a count of one. The chain uses TRBV5-1 and TRBJ1-3; 7 nucleotides align to TRBD1. The length of the CDR3 is 14 residues. Germline V CDR1 and CDR2: SGHRS, YFSETQ. The trim removed 6 bases at V and 2 bases at J, leaving 5 bases unmatched. CDR3 sequence: CASNQGETGNTIYF. The CDR3 bases are TGCGCCAGCAACCAGGGGGAAACTGGAAACACCATATATTTT.

The chain carries TRBV11-2 and TRBJ2-3, with TRBD2 matching 9 bases. CDR3 size: 16 residues. The germline gives CDR1 SGHAT, CDR2 FQNNGV. Trimming removed 1 base from V and 5 bases from J; junction bases left unmatched: 7. CDR3 in amino acids: CASSLVAGGPLDTQYF. In nucleotides, the CDR3 is TGTGCCAGCAGCTTAGTGGCGGGGGGGCCTCTAGATACGCAGTATTTT.

This chain links TRBV19 with TRBJ2-5; D tentatively reads TRBD1 or TRBD2 (5 bases each). V was cut by 5 bases and J by 5 bases, with 15 bases left in between. CDR3 length: 14 residues. Germline V gene sequence: CDR1 LNHDA, CDR2 SQIVND (reference sequence). CDR3 sequence (DNA): TGTGCCAGTAGTTTCTCCAGGGAGCCGGAGACCCAGTACTTC. Encoded protein: CASSFSREPETQYF.

The chain recombines TRBV18 with TRBJ2-5; D tentatively reads TRBD1 or TRBD2 (5 bases each). Germline-derived CDR1 and CDR2 are KGHSH and LQKENI. Deletions cut 5 bases from V and 3 bases from J, with 13 bases between. The CDR3 runs to 14 residues. The CDR3 reads CASSSRQGEETQYF. In DNA, the CDR3 is TGTGCCAGCTCATCTCGCCAGGGAGAAGAGACCCAGTACTTC.

The chain links TRBV9 to TRBJ2-6; no clear D gene. V was cut by 4 bases and J by 4 bases, with 9 bases left in between. The germline CDR1 and CDR2 sequences are SGDLS and YYNGEE. The CDR3 sequence is 14 residues long. The CDR3 loop is CASSPTTGANVLTF. The CDR3 DNA sequence: TGTGCCAGCAGCCCTACAACCGGGGCCAACGTCCTGACTTTC. Looking up the rest from reference TRBV9 and TRBJ2-6 gives the full variable domain: DSGVTQTPKHLITATGQRVTLRCSPRSGDLSVYWYQQSLDQGLQFLIQYYNGEERAKGNILERFSAQQFPDLHSELNLSSLELGDSALYFCASSPTTGANVLTFGAGSRLTVL.

This chain joins TRBV12-3 or TRBV12-4 and TRBJ2-3; possibly TRBD1 for D (6 bases). V lost 5 bases to trimming and J lost 2 bases, with 8 bases between them. CDR3 length: 13 residues. CDR3 DNA sequence: TGTGCCAGCAGTCGGGACAACACAGATACGCAGTATTTT. Its protein product is CASSRDNTDTQYF.

The rearrangement uses TRBV29-1 and TRBJ2-1; 8 bases align to TRBD1. Per germline, CDR1 SQVTM and CDR2 ANQGSEA. The junction had 15 bases not matched to a gene; V was cut back by 6 bases and J by 8 bases. The CDR3 loop spans 15 amino acids. Written as DNA, the CDR3 is TGCAGCGTGAGCGCCAGGGGGCTTGTTAAAGATGAGCAGTTCTTC. Translated, it gives CSVSARGLVKDEQFF.

The chain is built from TRBV10-1 and TRBJ2-5, with D hard to call. Germline-derived CDR1 and CDR2 are WNHNN and SYGVQD (reference sequence). The V end lost 2 bases, the J end lost 1 base, and 11 bases lay between the germline ends. The CDR3 has 15 amino acids. This CDR3 is CASSEGLGIQETQYF. The CDR3 DNA follows: TGCGCCAGCAGTGAGGGTCTTGGCATCCAAGAGACCCAGTACTTC.

This chain connects TRBV5-4 to TRBJ2-3, with 11 positions matching TRBD2. Looked up from germline, CDR1 is SGHNT and CDR2 is YYREEE (reference sequence). The J segment lost 4 bases and the V segment lost 5 bases, leaving 9 bases of the junction unmatched. The CDR3 sequence is 16 residues long. This CDR3 is CASRAASGGMADTQYF. The CDR3 region has the DNA TGTGCCAGCAGGGCTGCTAGCGGGGGGATGGCAGATACGCAGTATTTT.